These 8 T cell receptor beta chains came from one sample sequenced in a study of T-cell reconstitution after alpha-beta-depleted transplantation in children. For TCRbeta, the library was prepared with unique molecular identifiers. Via MiXCR, TCRdb re-called the PCR reads, giving one row per CDR3 protein. The profile shows more than 400,000 distinct CDR3 sequences, 43% of them singletons. The material was PBMCs, obtained before TCRalphabeta/CD19-depleted stem cell transplant. The receptors were sampled from a girl aged 2 to 9 with aplastic anemia, due to receive a stem cell transplant.

The table lists this clonotype with many counts. CDR3 sequence: CASSLLHRSYEQYF. The CDR3 DNA reads as TGTGCCAGCAGCTTGCTCCACAGATCCTACGAGCAGTACTTC. The J gene is TRBJ2-7, the V gene TRBV5-6; D uncertain. In germline, CDR1 is SGHDT, CDR2 YYEEEE. V was trimmed by 1 base and J by 1 base, leaving 9 bases between them. This CDR3 has 14 amino acids.

The table lists this clonotype with many counts. The chain uses TRBV5-1 and TRBJ2-1; 7 bases agree with TRBD2. Germline values: CDR1 SGHRS, CDR2 YFSETQ. V lost 1 base to trimming and J lost 8 bases; unmatched junction nucleotides: 18. The CDR3 extends over 18 amino acids. The CDR3 here is CASSLTSGASWGSHEQFF. In DNA form, the CDR3 reads TGCGCCAGCAGCTTGACCAGCGGGGCCTCGTGGGGGTCCCATGAGCAGTTCTTC.

V is TRBV27 and J is TRBJ1-4; TRBD1 might be the D (5 bases). V dropped 0 bases and J dropped 7 bases, with 15 bases sitting between them. The CDR3 is 16 residues long. Germline V lookup: CDR1 MNHEY, CDR2 SMNVEV (reference sequence). The CDR3 reads CASSLSVGGFGEKLFF. The CDR3 coding sequence is TGTGCCAGCAGTTTATCGGTCGGGGGATTTGGTGAAAAACTGTTTTTT.

This clonotype was detected many times. The rearrangement joins TRBV20-1 to TRBJ2-7; TRBD1 matches 8 bases. V trimming: 3 bases; J trimming: 0 bases; junction bases outside the gene matches: 7. The germline CDR1 and CDR2 sequences are DFQATT and SNEGSKA (reference sequence). The CDR3 extends over 15 amino acids. CDR3 sequence: CSASPKTGASYEQYF. The CDR3 bases are TGCAGTGCTAGTCCTAAGACAGGGGCCTCCTACGAGCAGTACTTC.

This clonotype was seen a handful of times. The germline gene is not matched at one end of the junction; a read error may be the cause. The chain joins TRBV9 to TRBJ2-1; no reliable D call. There are 11 residues in the CDR3. CDR1 and CDR2 from the germline V gene are SGDLS and YYNGEE. The CDR3 sequence is CVSSTHNEQFF. The CDR3, as DNA: TGTGTCAGCAGCACCCACAATGAGCAGTTCTTC.

Ten or more counts support this clonotype. This chain uses TRBV7-2 with TRBJ1-4, with no clear D. Germline lookup yields CDR1 SGHTA and CDR2 FQGNSA. This CDR3 has 15 amino acids. V lost 4 bases, J lost 0 bases, and 9 bases lay in between. This chain's CDR3 is CASSSQIATNEKLFF. The CDR3 nucleotides are TGTGCCAGCAGCTCTCAGATTGCAACTAATGAAAAACTGTTTTTT.

This chain uses TRBV3-1 with TRBJ2-1; D not certain. Germline V gene lookup returns CDR1 LGHDT and CDR2 YNNKEL (reference sequence). Trimming pared 2 bases from V and 7 bases from J, leaving 21 bases between. The CDR3 runs to 17 residues. The CDR3 DNA reads as TGTGCCAGCAGCCAACGGGCTTCGCCCCAGGCCCCTAATGAGCAGTTCTTC. It encodes CASSQRASPQAPNEQFF.

The genes are TRBV2 and TRBJ2-2; 8 positions agree with TRBD2. The CDR3 is 15 amino acids. The ends lost 3 bases at V and 4 bases at J; junction bases unmatched: 4. The germline V gene has CDR1 SNHLY and CDR2 FYNNEI. DNA for the CDR3: TGTGCCAGCAGTGAGGCTAGCGGGTTCACCGGGGAGCTGTTTTTT. Protein sequence: CASSEASGFTGELFF.